The 21 T cell receptor beta chains reported below all come from one sample, sequenced in a study of CD8+ T cells in alopecia areata. Treatment noted: oral pan-JAK inhibitor, 5-10 mg twice daily. In each case, RNA was isolated and then reverse transcribed into cDNA as the sequencing template. Sequenced by immunoSEQ multiplex PCR; TCRdb stores in-frame clones only, minus some. The data hold 130,000 to 150,000 clones, with around 82% observed a single time. The sequences come from CD8+ T cells sorted from blood, collected at week 4, from a patient treated with tofacitinib. These receptors came from a human donor with alopecia areata.

The chain couples TRBV6-5 to TRBJ1-6; D remains unclear. V was shortened by 4 bases and J by 7 bases, with 14 bases between the two germline ends. The length of the CDR3 is 15 residues. Germline V gene sequence: CDR1 MNHEY, CDR2 SVGAGI. The CDR3 here is CASSSRAPGNSPLHF. CDR3 sequence (DNA): TGTGCCAGCAGTTCCCGGGCCCCCGGAAATTCACCCCTCCACTTT.

The V and J genes are TRBV11-2 and TRBJ2-1; no clear D. The V end lost 5 bases, the J end lost 1 base, and 9 bases lay between the germline ends. In germline, CDR1 is SGHAT, CDR2 FQNNGV. This CDR3 is built from 14 residues. The CDR3 sequence: CASSPEISYNEQFF. CDR3 coding DNA: TGTGCCAGCAGCCCCGAAATTTCCTACAATGAGCAGTTCTTC.

V usage is TRBV5-1 and J usage is TRBJ2-1, with 9 bases that match TRBD1. Per germline, CDR1 SGHRS and CDR2 YFSETQ. V lost 4 bases and J lost 7; bases outside the gene matches: 9. The CDR3 length is 15 residues. The CDR3 DNA follows: TGCGCCAGCAGCCCACGGACAGGGGCCTTAAATGAGCAGTTCTTC. This gives the protein CASSPRTGALNEQFF.

The genes are TRBV9 and TRBJ1-5, with unresolved D. The germline V and J ends were trimmed by 3 bases and 0 bases, with 22 bases remaining between them. The CDR3 is made up of 19 amino acids. Germline CDR1 reads SGDLS; CDR2 reads YYNGEE. In nucleotides, the CDR3 is TGTGCCAGCAGCGACACAAGCCCCGAAGGCCTTTATAGCAATCAGCCCCAGCATTTT. Translated: CASSDTSPEGLYSNQPQHF.

This chain joins TRBV14 and TRBJ2-5, with 7 positions matching TRBD1. Germline V gives CDR1 SGHDN, CDR2 FVKESK. Trimming at V came to 3 bases and at J to 1 base, leaving 5 bases not matched to a gene. The CDR3 covers 15 residues. In nucleotides, the CDR3 is TGTGCCAGCAGCCATCACAGGGGACCCCAAGAGACCCAGTACTTC. It encodes CASSHHRGPQETQYF.

This clone occurred a few times. This chain uses TRBV29-1 with TRBJ1-1; D not resolved. V was trimmed by 5 bases and J by 6 bases, leaving 10 bases between them. Germline V lookup: CDR1 SQVTM, CDR2 ANQGSEA. The CDR3 covers 11 residues. The CDR3 sequence: CSVPTDSEAFF. The CDR3 DNA reads TGCAGCGTTCCCACAGATTCTGAAGCTTTCTTT.

This sequence joins TRBV4-1 and TRBJ1-5; tentatively, D is TRBD1 (6 bases). This CDR3 region has 14 residues. Trimming removed 1 base at V and 5 bases at J, with 9 bases between. CDR1 MGHRA and CDR2 YSYEKL come from the germline V gene. The CDR3 bases are TGCGCCAGCAGCCAAGTTGCAGGGGATCAGCCCCAGCATTTT. Translation: CASSQVAGDQPQHF.

In its sample, this clone was seen a few times. The chain employs TRBV4-3 and TRBJ1-1; TRBD1 might be the D (5 bases). Germline values: CDR1 LGHNA, CDR2 YSLEER. The V end was cut by 4 bases, the J end by 2 bases, with 11 bases between. This CDR3 comprises 14 residues. CDR3 in DNA: TGCGCCAGCAGCCTCCGGGACGCCAACACTGAAGCTTTCTTT. Translating it yields CASSLRDANTEAFF.

The chain combines TRBV2 with TRBJ2-3, with D uncertain. The ends were cut back, 3 bases at V and 2 bases at J, with 9 bases in the middle. CDR1 is SNHLY and CDR2 is FYNNEI in the germline V gene. The CDR3 length is 14 residues. CDR3 nucleotide sequence: TGTGCCAGCAGTGACCTGGATCCCACAGATACGCAGTATTTT. It codes for CASSDLDPTDTQYF.

The gene calls are TRBV5-1 and TRBJ2-5; D might be TRBD1 or TRBD2, each matching 5 bases. In germline, CDR1 is SGHRS, CDR2 YFSETQ. V lost 4 bases, J lost 5 bases, and 18 bases lay in between. The CDR3 has 15 residues. The CDR3 bases are TGCGCCAGCAGCCCAATCGGAGGCCACAGGGAGACCCAGTACTTC. The encoded protein is CASSPIGGHRETQYF.

The chain combines TRBV13 with TRBJ2-2; D unresolved. V lost 4 bases and J 6 bases, leaving 6 bases between the germline ends. In germline, CDR1 is PRHDT, CDR2 FYEKMQ (reference sequence). The CDR3 spans 12 residues. In DNA, the CDR3 is TGTGCCAGCAGCTACCTCTCCGGGGAGCTGTTTTTT. Translating it yields CASSYLSGELFF. Looking up the rest from reference TRBV13 and TRBJ2-2 gives the full variable domain: AAGVIQSPRHLIKEKRETATLKCYPIPRHDTVYWYQQGPGQDPQFLISFYEKMQSDKGSIPDRFSAQQFSDYHSELNMSSLELGDSALYFCASSYLSGELFFGEGSRLTVL.

The chain is built from TRBV19 and TRBJ1-2; maybe TRBD1 (5 bases). The germline V gene has CDR1 LNHDA and CDR2 SQIVND (reference sequence). The CDR3 loop spans 13 amino acids. V was cut by 6 bases and J by 8 bases, with 16 bases left in between. The CDR3, as DNA: TGTGCCAGTAGATCCGGGACCCACGACGGCTACACCTTC. It codes for CASRSGTHDGYTF.

The J gene is TRBJ2-6, the V gene TRBV5-1, with D possibly TRBD1 on 6 matching bases. The CDR3 contains 15 residues. Trimming removed 3 bases at V and 0 bases at J, with 7 bases between. Germline values: CDR1 SGHRS, CDR2 YFSETQ. CDR3 protein: CASSSGDSGANVLTF. CDR3 nucleotide sequence: TGCGCCAGCAGCTCAGGGGACTCTGGGGCCAACGTCCTGACTTTC.

The V and J genes are TRBV6-5 and TRBJ2-1; 7 positions agree with TRBD1. This CDR3 has 13 residues. After removal of 5 bases from V and 5 bases from J, the junction contained 3 bases not matched to a gene. Looked up from germline, CDR1 is MNHEY and CDR2 is SVGAGI. The CDR3 sequence is CASSTGEDNEQFF. CDR3 DNA: TGTGCCAGCAGTACAGGGGAAGACAATGAGCAGTTCTTC.

This clone showed up just once. J is TRBJ1-3 and V is TRBV7-9, with D possibly TRBD1 on 6 matching bases. The CDR3 loop spans 16 amino acids. The germline V gene encodes CDR1 SEHNR and CDR2 FQNEAQ (reference sequence). V dropped 7 bases and J dropped 3 bases, with 19 bases sitting between them. The CDR3 sequence: CASKPTGGLDGNTIYF. CDR3 nucleotides: TGTGCCAGCAAACCCACGGGGGGGCTCGATGGAAACACCATATATTTT. Using reference TRBV7-9 and TRBJ1-3 for the parts outside the CDR3, the full variable domain is DTGVSQNPRHKITKRGQNVTFRCDPISEHNRLYWYRQTLGQGPEFLTYFQNEAQLEKSRLLSDRFSAERPKGSFSTLEIQRTEQGDSAMYLCASKPTGGLDGNTIYFGEGSWLTVV.

The chain uses TRBV4-1 and TRBJ2-5; D is unclear. The CDR3 totals 14 residues. V lost 0 bases, J lost 5 bases, and 10 bases lay in between. Germline V gene data show CDR1 as MGHRA and CDR2 as YSYEKL. CDR3 in DNA: TGCGCCAGCAGCCAAGATCAGCTCGGTGAGACCCAGTACTTC. As protein: CASSQDQLGETQYF.

The V and J genes are TRBV30 and TRBJ1-1; TRBD1 agrees at 9 bases. V lost 2 bases to trimming and J lost 3 bases; unmatched junction nucleotides: 4. Germline V gene data show CDR1 as GTSNPN and CDR2 as SVGIG (reference sequence). This CDR3 is built from 14 residues. Here the CDR3 reads CAWSPGTGYTEAFF. Here the CDR3 DNA reads TGTGCCTGGAGTCCCGGGACAGGGTACACTGAAGCTTTCTTT.

The J gene is TRBJ1-6, the V gene TRBV9; no clear D. V was shortened by 4 bases and J by 7 bases, with 6 bases between the two germline ends. This CDR3 is 12 amino acids long. Germline CDR1 and CDR2: SGDLS and YYNGEE. In DNA, the CDR3 is TGTGCCAGCAGCCTGGGGAATTCACCCCTCCACTTT. It translates to CASSLGNSPLHF.

The rearrangement uses TRBV19 and TRBJ2-2; no clear D gene. Germline CDR1 reads LNHDA; CDR2 reads SQIVND (reference sequence). The CDR3 spans 13 residues. V lost 5 bases and J 6 bases, leaving 10 bases between the germline ends. This chain's CDR3 is CASSFISSGELFF. CDR3 in DNA: TGTGCCAGTAGTTTTATCAGCTCCGGGGAGCTGTTTTTT.

The J gene is TRBJ2-7, the V gene TRBV6-5; D possibly corresponds to TRBD1 (6 bases). The CDR3 contains 15 residues. The V gene's germline CDR1 is MNHEY and CDR2 SVGAGI. The V end was cut by 2 bases, the J end by 0 bases, with 11 bases between. In nucleotides, the CDR3 is TGTGCCAGCAGTTACCGGACAGCCGCCTCCTACGAGCAGTACTTC. It yields the protein CASSYRTAASYEQYF.

This clone occurred a few times. This chain uses TRBV19 with TRBJ2-7; 7 bases fit TRBD1. In germline, CDR1 is LNHDA, CDR2 SQIVND (reference sequence). The V gene end was trimmed by 9 bases and the J gene end by 6 bases; junction bases not matched to a gene: 14. This CDR3 has 14 residues. CDR3 bases: TGTGCCAGCAGTCCTCCCCCACAGGGGCCCGAGCAGTACTTC. Protein sequence: CASSPPPQGPEQYF. The full variable domain, its missing parts supplied by reference TRBV19 and TRBJ2-7, is DGGITQSPKYLFRKEGQNVTLSCEQNLNHDAMYWYRQDPGQGLRLIYYSQIVNDFQKGDIAEGYSVSREKKESFPLTVTSAQKNPTAFYLCASSPPPQGPEQYFGPGTRLTVT.